The 17 T cell receptor beta chains below all came from one sample that was sequenced in a study of cytomegalovirus exposure and HLA in healthy donors. Primers for the PCR totalled 60 Vbeta and 13 Jbeta. Clones were read by immunoSEQ multiplex PCR, and TCRdb kept only the in-frame ones, dropping some. The sample has about 110,000 clones; over 60% are singletons. Sequencing input: PBMCs. These receptors were collected from a human donor in good health.

This clone was seen a few times. The V call is TRBV29-1, the J call TRBJ2-7; D perhaps matches TRBD2 (6 bases). The V gene lost 0 bases and the J gene lost 4 bases, with 25 bases spanning the gap. Germline CDR1 and CDR2: SQVTM and ANQGSEA. The length of the CDR3 is 18 residues. CDR3 nucleotide sequence: TGCAGCGTTGAAGATCGGGCAGGGAATAGCGGAGAGATATACGAGCAGTACTTC. Its translation is CSVEDRAGNSGEIYEQYF.

On this clone itself: The same CDR3 arises from other DNA sequences in this sample as well. The chain combines TRBV18 with TRBJ1-2; D possibly corresponds to TRBD1 (5 bases). The V end was cut by 2 bases, the J end by 5 bases, with 9 bases between. Germline V gene lookup returns CDR1 KGHSH and CDR2 LQKENI. The CDR3 is made up of 13 amino acids. CDR3 nucleotide sequence: TGTGCCAGCTCACCAGACAGCAATTATGGCTACACCTTC. Translating it yields CASSPDSNYGYTF.

In regard to this clone: The same CDR3 can be traced to other DNA sequences in this sample. The genes are TRBV6-5 and TRBJ2-7; tentatively, D is TRBD1 (6 bases). The germline V and J ends were trimmed by 8 bases and 4 bases, with 12 bases remaining between them. This CDR3 comprises 12 residues. Germline CDR1 is MNHEY and CDR2 is SVGAGI. The CDR3 here is CASGRGSYEQYF. CDR3 coding DNA: TGTGCCAGCGGCAGGGGCAGTTACGAGCAGTACTTC.

In this sample, this clone turned up a few times. The rearrangement uses TRBV9 and TRBJ1-4, with D possibly TRBD1 on 6 matching bases. This CDR3 comprises 16 residues. The V gene lost 0 bases and the J gene lost 3 bases, with 12 bases spanning the gap. The germline CDR1 and CDR2 sequences are SGDLS and YYNGEE. Here the CDR3 reads CASSVVETGANEKLFF. CDR3 DNA: TGTGCCAGCAGCGTAGTAGAGACAGGTGCTAATGAAAAACTGTTTTTT.

This clone came up a few times. This chain joins TRBV2 and TRBJ1-2; D gene unclear. Between the trimmed V and J ends, which lost 4 bases and 4 bases, there was a span of 7 bases. CDR1 and CDR2 (germline): SNHLY, FYNNEI. This CDR3 contains 12 residues. CDR3 in amino acids: CASSGAAYGYTF. For the CDR3, the DNA is TGTGCCAGCAGTGGGGCAGCCTATGGCTACACCTTC.

This clone was seen a few times. The chain links TRBV6-5 to TRBJ2-7, with TRBD2 matching over 9 bases. Trimming took 8 bases from V and 6 from J; bases not matched to a gene: 8. The V gene's germline CDR1 is MNHEY and CDR2 SVGAGI. CDR3 length: 13 residues. CDR3 coding DNA: TGTGCCAGCTCCGTCGCGGGAGGGGTCGAGCAGTACTTC. Translating it yields CASSVAGGVEQYF.

The V call is TRBV4-2, the J call TRBJ2-1; TRBD2 matches at 13 bases. V shed 3 bases, J shed 3 bases, and the junction held 14 bases outside the gene matches. The germline V gene encodes CDR1 LGHNA and CDR2 YNFKEQ. CDR3 length equals 20 residues. The CDR3: CASSHLKGTSGRADYNEQFF. The CDR3 nucleotides read TGTGCCAGCAGCCACCTTAAAGGAACTAGCGGGAGGGCCGACTACAATGAGCAGTTCTTC.

The V gene is TRBV2, the J gene TRBJ1-1, with D perhaps matching TRBD1 (5 bases). V lost 6 bases, J lost 4 bases, and 21 bases lay in between. Germline V gene sequence: CDR1 SNHLY, CDR2 FYNNEI. The CDR3 sequence is 16 residues long. The CDR3 nucleotides are TGTGCCAGCAGCGTTAGACCTCCAGGGTGGGGCACTGAAGCTTTCTTT. Translation gives CASSVRPPGWGTEAFF.

V and J are TRBV27 and TRBJ2-3, with D tentatively TRBD2 (6 bases). CDR1 is MNHEY, CDR2 SMNVEV, per germline (reference sequence). The CDR3 totals 13 residues. Trimming took off 3 bases at V and 6 bases at J, with 10 bases between the two ends. CDR3 bases: TGTGCCAGCAGTTTGCTAGCGACCGATACGCAGTATTTT. Its protein product is CASSLLATDTQYF.

CDR3 nucleotide sequence: TGCGCCAGCAGTAGGGACAGCCCTGAAGCTTTCTTT. Its protein product is CASSRDSPEAFF. The chain links TRBV10-2 to TRBJ1-1, with 7 bases identical to TRBD1. The CDR3 runs 12 residues. CDR1 is WSHSY, CDR2 SAAADI, per germline. Trimming removed 5 bases from V and 6 bases from J; junction bases left unmatched: 3.

The chain joins TRBV6-1 to TRBJ1-2; 11 bases map to TRBD1. The CDR3 is 15 amino acids. Looked up from germline, CDR1 is MNHNS and CDR2 is SASEGT. Germline trimming cut 1 base from V and 8 bases from J; bases unmatched to any gene: 6. This CDR3 reads CASSEGTGGSGGYTF. The CDR3 DNA reads as TGTGCCAGCAGTGAAGGGACAGGGGGCTCTGGAGGCTACACCTTC.

The V and J genes are TRBV7-6 and TRBJ2-1; the D is unclear. This CDR3 comprises 13 residues. Germline CDR1 reads SGHVS; CDR2 reads FNYEAQ. Trimming took 0 bases from V and 8 from J, leaving 8 bases between them. CDR3 residues: CASSLALGDEQFF. The CDR3 coding sequence is TGTGCCAGCAGCTTAGCCCTAGGAGATGAGCAGTTCTTC. The full variable domain, with the rest looked up from reference TRBV7-6 and TRBJ2-1, is GAGVSQSPRYKVTKRGQDVALRCDPISGHVSLYWYRQALGQGPEFLTYFNYEAQQDKSGLPNDRFSAERPEGSISTLTIQRTEQRDSAMYRCASSLALGDEQFFGPGTRLTVL.

The chain has TRBV2 and TRBJ2-2; the D gene is possibly TRBD1 (5 bases). V was trimmed by 5 bases and J by 7 bases, leaving 11 bases between them. The germline V gene encodes CDR1 SNHLY and CDR2 FYNNEI. The CDR3 totals 13 residues. CDR3 in amino acids: CASSNQGFGELFF. In DNA, the CDR3 is TGTGCCAGCAGTAATCAGGGTTTCGGGGAGCTGTTTTTT. Drawing the rest from reference TRBV2 and TRBJ2-2, the complete variable domain is EPEVTQTPSHQVTQMGQEVILRCVPISNHLYFYWYRQILGQKVEFLVSFYNNEISEKSEIFDDQFSVERPDGSNFTLKIRSTKLEDSAMYFCASSNQGFGELFFGEGSRLTVL.

The rearrangement links TRBV7-8 to TRBJ1-2; TRBD1 aligns across 9 bases. The germline V gene has CDR1 SGHVS and CDR2 FQNEAQ. The CDR3 consists of 16 residues. The V segment lost 2 bases and the J segment 3 bases; nucleotides outside the gene matches: 7. Here the CDR3 reads CASSLIVGDRDYGYTF. The CDR3 DNA follows: TGTGCCAGCAGCTTAATCGTGGGGGACAGGGACTATGGCTACACCTTC.

This chain connects TRBV18 to TRBJ1-1; D is undetermined. The germline CDR1 and CDR2 sequences are KGHSH and LQKENI. The CDR3 totals 13 residues. V dropped 3 bases and J dropped 5 bases, with 10 bases sitting between them. CDR3 coding DNA: TGTGCCAGCTCACCGTCGACTACAACTGAAGCTTTCTTT. As protein: CASSPSTTTEAFF.

The chain carries TRBV5-8 and TRBJ2-7, with TRBD2 as a possible D gene (6 bases). In germline, CDR1 is SGHTS, CDR2 YDEGEE. V was shortened by 4 bases and J by 4 bases, with 15 bases between the two germline ends. The CDR3 has 14 residues. This CDR3 is CASSHMGGPYEQYF. In DNA, the CDR3 is TGTGCCAGCAGCCACATGGGGGGACCATACGAGCAGTACTTC.

This clone showed up just a few times. The J gene is TRBJ1-1, the V gene TRBV19; 7 nucleotides match TRBD1. The CDR3 is 12 residues long. The germline gives CDR1 LNHDA, CDR2 SQIVND (reference sequence). Trimming cost V 7 bases and J 1 base; bases outside gene matches: 0. The CDR3 here is CASNRGNTEAFF. In nucleotides, the CDR3 is TGTGCCAGTAACAGGGGGAACACTGAAGCTTTCTTT.